The clone carrying this TCR beta chain was recorded once. The source of the sample is a study of blood T cell repertoires in COVID-19. Study in general: Italy, Spain and the United States were the sources of the convalescent and acute COVID-19 samples. Sample material is recorded as cDNA or gDNA derived from T cells, B-cell-depleted T cells, or PBMCs.

The authors' processing: Amplification with reference gene primers provided the estimates of nucleated cell counts. The table came from immunoSEQ multiplex PCR; TCRdb's copy has only in-frame clones and leaves some out. V, J and clone size were drawn from that table, and D and trimming were deduced from the DNA. The data show more than 65,000 clones, about four fifths seen once. CDR1 MDHEN and CDR2 SYDVKM come from the germline V gene. The CDR3 covers 15 residues. The V end was cut by 4 bases, the J end by 1 base, with 14 bases between. The chain carries TRBV28 and TRBJ2-7; possibly TRBD2 for D (6 bases). This TCR came from a woman in her 70s with acute or convalescent COVID-19. The sequenced material came from peripheral blood. The CDR3, as DNA: TGTGCCAGCAGTTCCCACGGAGGGCCATCCTACGAGCAGTACTTC. This sequence encodes CASSSHGGPSYEQYF.